This section outlines one T cell receptor beta chain sequence together with its context. Antigen: not known. The PCR contained 60 Vbeta and 13 Jbeta primers. Libraries were prepared by immunoSEQ multiplex PCR; TCRdb keeps only in-frame clonotypes and omits some of them. The sample lists roughly 150,000 clones; roughly 80% were seen once. The CDR3 runs 15 residues. Per germline, CDR1 SGHDN and CDR2 FVKESK. The record originates from a study of cytomegalovirus exposure and HLA in healthy donors. Study results and caveats: Across donors, most TCRs were seen rarely, yet some public ones were widespread. V- and J-gene trimming of TCR beta was linked (in a later analysis) to a missense DCLRE1C variant. By HLA locus, TCR association rates varied in a later analysis, with DRB1 showing the most and HLA-C the fewest.

Healthy bone marrow donors made up the donor group. Input material: PBMCs. The chain uses TRBV14 and TRBJ2-5, with no clear D. The J call may be incorrect, as the DNA end agrees better with TRBJ2-7. The source is a man in his forties in good health and CMV-seropositive. The CDR3 protein is CASSQDVMSSYEQYF. The CDR3 nucleotides read TGTGCCAGCAGCCAAGACGTCATGAGCTCCTACGAGCAGTACTTC.